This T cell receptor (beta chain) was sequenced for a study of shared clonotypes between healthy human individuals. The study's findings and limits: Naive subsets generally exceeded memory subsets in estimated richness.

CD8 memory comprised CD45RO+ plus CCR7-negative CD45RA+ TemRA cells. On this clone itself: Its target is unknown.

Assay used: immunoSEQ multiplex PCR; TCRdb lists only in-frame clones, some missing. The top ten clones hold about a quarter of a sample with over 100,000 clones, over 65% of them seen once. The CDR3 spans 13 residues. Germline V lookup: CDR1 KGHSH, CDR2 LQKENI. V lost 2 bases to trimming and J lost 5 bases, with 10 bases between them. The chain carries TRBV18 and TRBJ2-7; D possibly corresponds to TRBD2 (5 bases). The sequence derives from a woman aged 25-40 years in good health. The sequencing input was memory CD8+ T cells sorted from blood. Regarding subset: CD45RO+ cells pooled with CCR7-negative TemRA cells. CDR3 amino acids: CASSPMRDDEQYF. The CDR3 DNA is TGTGCCAGCTCACCAATGAGGGATGACGAGCAGTACTTC.